This is a list of T cell receptor beta chains from one sample in a study of T cell responses to AZD1222 COVID-19 vaccine. Clones were read by immunoSEQ multiplex PCR, and TCRdb kept only the in-frame ones, dropping some. The table lists 95,000 to 130,000 clones, about 90% of them singletons. The source material was peripheral blood, sampled on day 0 of AZD1222 vaccination. These receptors came from an adult in good health. The conserved cysteine and the conserved F or W are not part of the CDR3 here. Fields, in order: V gene, CDR3 protein.

v_call: TRBV11-3
cdr3_aa: ASSFRLGAGGGELF

v_call: TRBV12-5
cdr3_aa: ASGKGLAGGTTSTDTQY

v_call: TRBV4-1
cdr3_aa: ASSLQGAVHTEAF

v_call: TRBV10-3
cdr3_aa: AIGLGQTFGNTIY

v_call: TRBV5-1
cdr3_aa: ASSLEGRAAQPQH

v_call: TRBV4-1
cdr3_aa: ASGLAGDSYEQY

v_call: TRBV11-2
cdr3_aa: ASSPTSGTRYEQY

v_call: TRBV6-5
cdr3_aa: ASSYGQGNSPLH

v_call: TRBV6-1
cdr3_aa: ASGDWSNSPLH

v_call: TRBV19
cdr3_aa: ASSVRGVIDTQY

v_call: TRBV27
cdr3_aa: ASRLLQAPNTGELF

v_call: TRBV9
cdr3_aa: ASSATGTGNTEAF

v_call: TRBV2
cdr3_aa: ASSVEGSNQPQH

v_call: TRBV6-5
cdr3_aa: ASTTGDEKLF

v_call: TRBV28
cdr3_aa: ASKGDSITDTQY

v_call: TRBV5-4
cdr3_aa: ASSRPGGAGELF

v_call: TRBV14
cdr3_aa: ASSPTAGSGNTIY

v_call: TRBV7-8
cdr3_aa: ASSTRTNYGYT

v_call: TRBV5-1
cdr3_aa: ASRDGPTNTEAF

v_call: TRBV5-1
cdr3_aa: ASSLWDRVTGNTIY

v_call: TRBV9
cdr3_aa: ASSVDRRAGELF

v_call: TRBV7-9
cdr3_aa: ASSLGTGRAEAF

v_call: TRBV5-4
cdr3_aa: ASSLVVQGQGEKLF

v_call: TRBV5-6
cdr3_aa: ASSRDREQPQH

v_call: TRBV28
cdr3_aa: ASTSGAGIATNEKLF

v_call: TRBV6-2/TRBV6-3
cdr3_aa: ASNYDKTGQETQY

v_call: TRBV24-1
cdr3_aa: ATSGIGQGEETQY

v_call: TRBV24-1
cdr3_aa: ATSEQRGNTIY

v_call: TRBV14
cdr3_aa: ASSPFAGLITDEQF

v_call: TRBV28
cdr3_aa: AIAEGGNGYT

v_call: TRBV7-2
cdr3_aa: ASSLGGDQRVQPQH

v_call: TRBV5-1
cdr3_aa: ASTSGRALYTDTQY

v_call: TRBV3-1/TRBV3-2
cdr3_aa: ASRPGTSDRETQY

v_call: TRBV3-1/TRBV3-2
cdr3_aa: ASSPGQNNNSPLH

v_call: TRBV29-1
cdr3_aa: SVGHSDLDYGYT

v_call: TRBV19
cdr3_aa: ASSIIGAYTGELF

v_call: TRBV27
cdr3_aa: ASKWGVSTDTQY

v_call: TRBV5-4
cdr3_aa: ASSRPRDRNYGYT

v_call: TRBV4-1
cdr3_aa: ASSQGTGTYEQY

v_call: TRBV7-2
cdr3_aa: ASSRDSLVNEQF

v_call: TRBV7-9
cdr3_aa: ASSSRTLSAADTQY

v_call: TRBV28
cdr3_aa: ASSLLNSYGYT

v_call: TRBV28
cdr3_aa: AAYSGSSYNEQF

v_call: TRBV19
cdr3_aa: ASSIGSGIYTGELF

v_call: TRBV27
cdr3_aa: ASGWVAYNSPLH